A single sample gave rise to the 21 T cell receptor beta chains below, sequenced in a study of cytomegalovirus exposure and HLA in healthy donors. Clones were sequenced by immunoSEQ multiplex PCR, and TCRdb holds only the in-frame ones, with some missing. This sample yields 210,000 or so clones, of which about 91% are seen a single time; roughly 3% belongs to the top ten. Sequencing used PBMCs. The source is a woman under 30 in good health and CMV-seronegative.

This clone was recorded a few times. V gene TRBV10-3 combines with J gene TRBJ1-2; D possibly corresponds to TRBD1 (6 bases). This CDR3 has 14 residues. Germline V lookup: CDR1 ENHRY, CDR2 SYGVKD. V lost 6 bases and J 4 bases, leaving 15 bases between the germline ends. CDR3 bases: TGTGCCATCAGCGATACAGGGATCGGCTATGGCTACACCTTC. Its protein product is CAISDTGIGYGYTF.

This clone was seen more than once but under ten times. The V call is TRBV6-5, the J call TRBJ1-2; TRBD1 might be the D (5 bases). The CDR3 length is 14 residues. V was pared by 2 bases and J by 6 bases, with 13 bases between. CDR1 MNHEY and CDR2 SVGAGI come from the germline V gene. The CDR3 loop is CASSYAPGLDGYTF. CDR3 DNA: TGTGCCAGCAGTTACGCTCCAGGGTTGGATGGCTACACCTTC.

This rearrangement joins TRBV11-2 to TRBJ2-7, with a tentative D call TRBD2 (6 bases). The CDR3 consists of 15 residues. Germline CDR1 reads SGHAT; CDR2 reads FQNNGV. V shed 5 bases and J shed 4 bases, with 18 bases lying between them. CDR3 DNA: TGTGCCAGCAGCCCATCTGCGAGACTAGGTTACGAGCAGTACTTC. It translates to CASSPSARLGYEQYF.

The chain links TRBV18 to TRBJ1-2; D is unresolved. This CDR3 comprises 14 residues. Trimming cost V 2 bases and J 4 bases, with 11 bases left between them. Germline values: CDR1 KGHSH, CDR2 LQKENI. CDR3 sequence (DNA): TGTGCCAGCTCACCAGAGAGGGCGAGCTATGGCTACACCTTC. This translates into CASSPERASYGYTF.

This clone has just one count. The V call is TRBV4-2, the J call TRBJ2-7; D is ambiguous. Trimming pared 2 bases from V and 0 bases from J, leaving 14 bases between. Per germline, CDR1 LGHNA and CDR2 YNFKEQ. The CDR3 has 16 residues. CDR3 amino acids: CASSQPKTRTSYEQYF. The CDR3 coding sequence is TGTGCCAGCAGCCAACCTAAGACAAGAACCTCCTACGAGCAGTACTTC.

In this sample, this clone turned up once. This CDR3 is CASSLWTGRSTQYF. Written as DNA, the CDR3 is TGTGCCAGCAGCCTATGGACAGGGAGGTCGACCCAGTACTTC. The chain has TRBV28 and TRBJ2-5; 8 bases fit TRBD1. CDR1 and CDR2 from the germline V gene are MDHEN and SYDVKM. V was pared by 6 bases and J by 7 bases, with 10 bases of the junction left unmatched. The CDR3 has 14 residues.

The genes are TRBV19 and TRBJ2-1, with D unclear. The CDR3 sequence is 18 residues long. The germline V and J ends were trimmed by 0 bases and 4 bases, with 19 bases remaining between them. Germline loops: CDR1 LNHDA, CDR2 SQIVND (reference sequence). Written as DNA, the CDR3 is TGTGCCAGTAGTATAGATCTGACCATAGCCGGATATTACAATGAGCAGTTCTTC. It yields the protein CASSIDLTIAGYYNEQFF.

The chain joins TRBV11-2 to TRBJ2-2; no firm D call. CDR1 SGHAT and CDR2 FQNNGV come from the germline V gene. This CDR3 region has 11 residues. V was cut by 1 base and J by 10 bases, with 4 bases left in between. CDR3 bases: TGTGCCAGCAGCTTAGGAGAGGAGCTGTTTTTT. Its protein is CASSLGEELFF.

This sequence joins TRBV4-1 and TRBJ2-3; 13 nucleotides line up with TRBD2. This CDR3 spans 18 amino acids. Germline CDR1 is MGHRA and CDR2 is YSYEKL. V was clipped by 1 base and J by 2 bases; unmatched bases: 6. In DNA, the CDR3 is TGCGCCAGCAGCCAAGTGACTAGCGGGAGGTTCGACACAGATACGCAGTATTTT. It encodes CASSQVTSGRFDTDTQYF.

This chain joins TRBV28 and TRBJ2-7; tentatively, D is TRBD2 (6 bases). This CDR3 comprises 12 residues. The V end lost 11 bases, the J end lost 3 bases, and 14 bases lay between the germline ends. The germline V gene has CDR1 MDHEN and CDR2 SYDVKM. The CDR3 nucleotides are TGTGCCTCGGAGGGACTCCTCTACGAGCAGTACTTC. Amino acids: CASEGLLYEQYF. Combining the CDR3 with reference TRBV28 and TRBJ2-7 gives the whole variable domain DVKVTQSSRYLVKRTGEKVFLECVQDMDHENMFWYRQDPGLGLRLIYFSYDVKMKEKGDIPEGYSVSREKKERFSLILESASTNQTSMYLCASEGLLYEQYFGPGTRLTVT.

The J gene is TRBJ2-2, the V gene TRBV5-4, with D tentatively TRBD2 (6 bases). V lost 5 bases and J lost 0, with 20 bases in between. Looked up from germline, CDR1 is SGHNT and CDR2 is YYREEE (reference sequence). The CDR3 runs 18 residues. Here the CDR3 DNA reads TGTGCCAGCAGTGCCGGGACTCGTATGCTGACGAACACCGGGGAGCTGTTTTTT. Amino acids: CASSAGTRMLTNTGELFF.

This sequence joins TRBV5-6 and TRBJ2-1; D gene ambiguous. V was trimmed by 0 bases and J by 2 bases, leaving 6 bases between them. The CDR3 consists of 14 residues. Germline-derived CDR1 and CDR2 are SGHDT and YYEEEE. The CDR3 reads CASSLVSPYNEQFF. The CDR3 DNA follows: TGTGCCAGCAGCTTGGTTAGCCCCTACAATGAGCAGTTCTTC.

This chain links TRBV4-2 with TRBJ1-1; D is possibly TRBD1 (5 bases). This CDR3 is 12 amino acids long. Germline V lookup: CDR1 LGHNA, CDR2 YNFKEQ. With 1 base removed from V and 11 bases from J, the gap between germline ends came to 11 bases. CDR3 loop: CASSQAGGDAFF. In nucleotides, the CDR3 is TGTGCCAGCAGCCAAGCGGGCGGGGACGCTTTCTTT.

This clone was observed a single time. The rearrangement joins TRBV7-9 to TRBJ2-3, with 7 bases aligning to TRBD1. The CDR3 covers 14 residues. Germline CDR1 SEHNR, CDR2 FQNEAQ (reference sequence). J gave up 2 bases and V 5 bases, and 4 bases lay outside the gene matches. CDR3 residues: CASSPGQSTDTQYF. The CDR3 coding sequence is TGTGCCAGCAGCCCGGGACAGTCCACAGATACGCAGTATTTT.

The V and J genes are TRBV4-1 and TRBJ2-1; 9 nucleotides line up with TRBD2. The ends lost 2 bases at V and 4 bases at J; junction bases unmatched: 6. The CDR3 length is 16 residues. Germline CDR1 MGHRA, CDR2 YSYEKL. For the CDR3, the DNA is TGCGCCAGCAGCCAACGTTCTAGCGGGGCTTACAATGAGCAGTTCTTC. Translated, it gives CASSQRSSGAYNEQFF.

The chain couples TRBV6-5 to TRBJ2-1; D is unresolved. The CDR3 sequence is 12 residues long. Between the trimmed V and J ends, which lost 6 bases and 6 bases, there was a span of 9 bases. CDR1 is MNHEY and CDR2 is SVGAGI in the germline V gene. The CDR3 DNA sequence: TGTGCCAGCAGCTCGCTAGTCAATGAGCAGTTCTTC. Its translation is CASSSLVNEQFF.

This chain connects TRBV28 to TRBJ1-2; 10 bases match TRBD1. Germline V gene data show CDR1 as MDHEN and CDR2 as SYDVKM. V trimming: 5 bases; J trimming: 3 bases; junction bases outside the gene matches: 3. The CDR3 is 14 amino acids. CDR3 in amino acids: CASSEGTGDYGYTF. CDR3 nucleotide sequence: TGTGCCAGCAGTGAAGGGACAGGGGACTATGGCTACACCTTC.

This chain connects TRBV5-4 to TRBJ2-7, with TRBD1 matching 9 bases. The germline CDR1 and CDR2 sequences are SGHNT and YYREEE (reference sequence). This CDR3 is 14 amino acids long. The V and J ends lost 4 bases and 5 bases, in that order; junction bases with no gene match: 7. The CDR3 is CASSDGQGFHEQYF. The CDR3 bases are TGTGCCAGCAGCGACGGACAGGGGTTCCACGAGCAGTACTTC.

J is TRBJ2-6 and V is TRBV19; 7 bases map to TRBD1. Germline-derived CDR1 and CDR2 are LNHDA and SQIVND (reference sequence). V gave up 8 bases and J gave up 1 base; unmatched junction bases: 8. The CDR3 spans 16 residues. The CDR3 region has the DNA TGTGCCAGTTCCGGGACAGCCCTATCTGGGGCCAACGTCCTGACTTTC. This codes for CASSGTALSGANVLTF.

This chain links TRBV27 with TRBJ2-7; 9 nucleotides agree with TRBD2. CDR3 size: 15 residues. V lost 3 bases, J lost 7 bases, and 10 bases stayed unmatched. Germline values: CDR1 MNHEY, CDR2 SMNVEV (reference sequence). The CDR3 sequence is CASSLMAGGPGEQYF. For the CDR3, the DNA is TGTGCCAGCAGTTTGATGGCGGGAGGGCCGGGGGAGCAGTACTTC.

The V and J genes are TRBV28 and TRBJ2-7, with 7 bases matching TRBD2. After removal of 6 bases from V and 3 bases from J, the junction contained 2 bases not matched to a gene. Germline values: CDR1 MDHEN, CDR2 SYDVKM. The CDR3 is 12 residues long. CDR3 residues: CASRGGIYEQYF. In DNA, the CDR3 is TGTGCCAGCAGGGGGGGGATCTACGAGCAGTACTTC.